This entry concerns a single TCR beta chain. The junction departs from germline at one end; a sequencing error may be responsible. The data derive from a study of low-dose radiotherapy and immunotherapy resistance in tumors. Looking at the study overall: Radiation delivery to Cohort 1 consisted of 0.5 Gy per fraction every 2 weeks, summing to 6.5 Gy. Cohort 2 was treated with 1 Gy per fraction every two weeks, amounting to 13 Gy across 26 weeks. Cyclophosphamide was given intravenously at 200 mg/m2 every two weeks, and each dose came one day before radiation and immunotherapy.

The CDR3 length is 14 residues. Germline CDR1 is SSHAT and CDR2 is FNYEAQ (reference sequence). Covering alpha and beta chains, TRAV- and TRBV-specific primers were used for the first-strand cDNA. With a V-primer adapter and a constant-region primer, TCRs were amplified for roughly 21 PCR cycles. mRNA, once isolated, was amplified by in vitro transcription. MiXCR, run by TCRdb on the reads, gives a single entry per CDR3 protein. The sample has several thousand distinct CDR3 sequences, around 50% seen once. The clonotype was recovered from a human donor with advanced metastatic prostate, ovarian, gallbladder or colorectal cancer (not recorded which). This table probably holds off-target reads from a library built for another chain. The genes are TRBV7-7 and TRBJ2-7; either TRBD1 or TRBD2 may supply D (5 bases each). CDR3 sequence (DNA): TGTGCTAGCAGCCAAGGGACCGCCTCAGGCCAACAGTACTTC. Translating it yields CASSQGTASGQQYF.